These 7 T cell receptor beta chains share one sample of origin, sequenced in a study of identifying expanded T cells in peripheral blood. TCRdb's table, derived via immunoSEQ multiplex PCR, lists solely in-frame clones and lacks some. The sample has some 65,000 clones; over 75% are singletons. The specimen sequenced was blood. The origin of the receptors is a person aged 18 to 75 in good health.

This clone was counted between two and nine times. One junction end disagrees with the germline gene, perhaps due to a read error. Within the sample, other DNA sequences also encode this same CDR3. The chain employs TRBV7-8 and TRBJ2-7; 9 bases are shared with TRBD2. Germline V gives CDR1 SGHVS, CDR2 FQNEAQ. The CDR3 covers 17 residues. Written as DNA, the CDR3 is TGTGCCAGCAACTTATCCCTCGAGCGGGAGGAGTTCTACGAGCAGTACTTC. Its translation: CASNLSLEREEFYEQYF.

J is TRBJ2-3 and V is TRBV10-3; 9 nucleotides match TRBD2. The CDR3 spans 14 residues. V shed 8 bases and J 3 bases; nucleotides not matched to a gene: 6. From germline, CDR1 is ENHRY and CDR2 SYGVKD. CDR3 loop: CAISAGGTTDTQYF. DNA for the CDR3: TGTGCCATCTCGGCGGGAGGGACTACAGATACGCAGTATTTT.

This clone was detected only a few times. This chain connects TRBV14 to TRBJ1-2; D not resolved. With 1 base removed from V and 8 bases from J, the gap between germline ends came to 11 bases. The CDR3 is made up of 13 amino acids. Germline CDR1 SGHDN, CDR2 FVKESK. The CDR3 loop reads CASSQVSGFGYTF. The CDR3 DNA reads TGTGCCAGCAGCCAAGTGTCCGGGTTCGGCTACACCTTC.

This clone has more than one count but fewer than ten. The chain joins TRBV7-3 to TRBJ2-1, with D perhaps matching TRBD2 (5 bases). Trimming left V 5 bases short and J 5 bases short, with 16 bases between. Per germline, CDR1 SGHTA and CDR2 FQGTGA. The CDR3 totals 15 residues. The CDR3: CASSPRARFDNEQFF. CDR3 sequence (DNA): TGTGCCAGCAGCCCGCGGGCCCGGTTTGACAATGAGCAGTTCTTC.

The CDR3 bases are TGCAGCGTCAACAGGGGTGGGGAGCAGTACGTC. Protein: CSVNRGGEQYV. This chain joins TRBV29-1 and TRBJ2-7; 7 positions agree with TRBD1. J gave up 7 bases and V 6 bases, and 6 bases lay outside the gene matches. The germline gives CDR1 SQVTM, CDR2 ANQGSEA. There are 11 residues in the CDR3.

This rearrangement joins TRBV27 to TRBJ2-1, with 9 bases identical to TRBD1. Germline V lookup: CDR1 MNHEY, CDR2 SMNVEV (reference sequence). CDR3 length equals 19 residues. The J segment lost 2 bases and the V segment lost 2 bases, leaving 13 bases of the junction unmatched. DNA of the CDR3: TGTGCCAGCAGTTTAGGGGGCCGCTTCAGACAGGGGGCCTACAATGAGCAGTTCTTC. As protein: CASSLGGRFRQGAYNEQFF.

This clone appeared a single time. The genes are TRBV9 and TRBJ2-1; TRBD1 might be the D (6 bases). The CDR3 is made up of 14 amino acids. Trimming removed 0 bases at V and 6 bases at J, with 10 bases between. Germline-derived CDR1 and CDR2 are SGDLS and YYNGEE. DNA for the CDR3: TGTGCCAGCAGCGTAGGGCAGGGGAGCAATGAGCAGTTCTTC. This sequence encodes CASSVGQGSNEQFF.